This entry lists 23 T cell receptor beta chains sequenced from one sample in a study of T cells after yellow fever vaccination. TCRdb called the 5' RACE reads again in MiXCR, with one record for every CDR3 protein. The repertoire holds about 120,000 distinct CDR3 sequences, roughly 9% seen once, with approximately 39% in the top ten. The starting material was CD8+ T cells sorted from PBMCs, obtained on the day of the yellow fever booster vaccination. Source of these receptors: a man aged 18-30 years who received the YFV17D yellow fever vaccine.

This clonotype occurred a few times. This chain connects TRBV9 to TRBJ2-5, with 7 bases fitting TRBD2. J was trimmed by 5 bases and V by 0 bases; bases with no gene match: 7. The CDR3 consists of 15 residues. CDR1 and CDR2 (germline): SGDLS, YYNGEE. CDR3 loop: CASSVEGSGLETQYF. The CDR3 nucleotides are TGTGCCAGCAGCGTAGAGGGTAGCGGGCTCGAGACCCAGTACTTC.

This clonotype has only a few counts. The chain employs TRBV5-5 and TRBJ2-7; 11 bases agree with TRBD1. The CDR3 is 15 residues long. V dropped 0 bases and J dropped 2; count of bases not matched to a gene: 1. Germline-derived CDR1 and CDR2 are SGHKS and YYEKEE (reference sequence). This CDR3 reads CASSLGDRGTYEQYV. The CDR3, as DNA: TGTGCCAGCAGCTTGGGGGACAGGGGGACCTACGAGCAGTACGTC.

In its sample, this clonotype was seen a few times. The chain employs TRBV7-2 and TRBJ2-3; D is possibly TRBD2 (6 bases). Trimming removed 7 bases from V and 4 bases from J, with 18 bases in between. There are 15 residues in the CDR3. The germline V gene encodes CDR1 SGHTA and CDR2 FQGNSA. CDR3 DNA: TGTGCCAGCACCATAGGGGAGTCGGGAGCAGATACGCAGTATTTT. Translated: CASTIGESGADTQYF.

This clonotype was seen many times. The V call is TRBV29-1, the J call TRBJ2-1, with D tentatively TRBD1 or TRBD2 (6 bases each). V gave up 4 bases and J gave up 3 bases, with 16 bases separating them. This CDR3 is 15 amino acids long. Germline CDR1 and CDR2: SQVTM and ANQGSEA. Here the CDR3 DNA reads TGCAGCGTTGTAGGGGGGAGCCGCCGCTACAATGAGCAGTTCTTC. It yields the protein CSVVGGSRRYNEQFF.

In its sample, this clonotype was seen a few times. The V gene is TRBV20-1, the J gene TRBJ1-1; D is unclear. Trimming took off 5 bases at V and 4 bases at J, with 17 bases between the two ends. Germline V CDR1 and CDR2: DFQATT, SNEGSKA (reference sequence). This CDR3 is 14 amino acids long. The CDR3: CSAHPIGPGTEAFF. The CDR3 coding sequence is TGCAGTGCTCATCCGATCGGTCCGGGCACTGAAGCTTTCTTT.

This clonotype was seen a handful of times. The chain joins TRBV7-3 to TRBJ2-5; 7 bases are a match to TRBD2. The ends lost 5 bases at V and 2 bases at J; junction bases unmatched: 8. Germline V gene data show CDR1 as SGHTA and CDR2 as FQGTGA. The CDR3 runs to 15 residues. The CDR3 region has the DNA TGTGCCAGCAGCCCCGGGACTACCCAACAAGAGACCCAGTACTTC. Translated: CASSPGTTQQETQYF. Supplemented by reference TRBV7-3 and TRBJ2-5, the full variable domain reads GAGVSQTPSNKVTEKGKYVELRCDPISGHTALYWYRQSLGQGPEFLIYFQGTGAADDSGLPNDRFFAVRPEGSVSTLKIQRTERGDSAVYLCASSPGTTQQETQYFGPGTRLLVL.

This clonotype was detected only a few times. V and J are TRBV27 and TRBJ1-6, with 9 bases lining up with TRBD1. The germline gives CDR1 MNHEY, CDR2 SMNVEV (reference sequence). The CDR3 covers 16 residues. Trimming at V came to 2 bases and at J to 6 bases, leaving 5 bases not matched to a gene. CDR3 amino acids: CASSLGGQGFNSPLHF. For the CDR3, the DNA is TGTGCCAGCAGTTTAGGCGGACAGGGGTTTAATTCACCCCTCCACTTT.

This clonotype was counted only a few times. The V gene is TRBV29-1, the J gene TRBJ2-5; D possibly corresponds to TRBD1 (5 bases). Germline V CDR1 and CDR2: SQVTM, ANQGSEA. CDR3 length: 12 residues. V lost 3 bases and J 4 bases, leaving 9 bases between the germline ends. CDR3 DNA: TGCAGCGTTGAGGACACAGCAGAGACCCAGTACTTC. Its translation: CSVEDTAETQYF. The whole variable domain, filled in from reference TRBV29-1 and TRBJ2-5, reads SAVISQKPSRDICQRGTSLTIQCQVDSQVTMMFWYRQQPGQSLTLIATANQGSEATYESGFVIDKFPISRPNLTFSTLTVSNMSPEDSSIYLCSVEDTAETQYFGPGTRLLVL.

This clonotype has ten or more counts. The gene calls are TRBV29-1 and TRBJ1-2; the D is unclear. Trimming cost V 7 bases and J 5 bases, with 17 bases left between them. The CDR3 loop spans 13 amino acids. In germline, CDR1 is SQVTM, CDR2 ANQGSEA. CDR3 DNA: TGCAGCGACCGAGAAGGAGCCCTATATGGCTACACCTTC. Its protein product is CSDREGALYGYTF.

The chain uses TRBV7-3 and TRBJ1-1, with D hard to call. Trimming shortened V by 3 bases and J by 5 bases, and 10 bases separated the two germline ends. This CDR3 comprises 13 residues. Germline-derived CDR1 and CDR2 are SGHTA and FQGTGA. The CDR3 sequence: CASSLGLATEAFF. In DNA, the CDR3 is TGTGCCAGCAGCTTGGGGTTGGCGACTGAAGCTTTCTTT.

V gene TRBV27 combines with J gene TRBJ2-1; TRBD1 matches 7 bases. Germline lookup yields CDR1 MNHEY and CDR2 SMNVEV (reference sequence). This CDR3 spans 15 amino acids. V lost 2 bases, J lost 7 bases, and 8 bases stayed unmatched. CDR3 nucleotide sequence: TGTGCCAGCAGTTTACGGCCAGGGGGTCTAAATGAGCAGTTCTTC. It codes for CASSLRPGGLNEQFF.

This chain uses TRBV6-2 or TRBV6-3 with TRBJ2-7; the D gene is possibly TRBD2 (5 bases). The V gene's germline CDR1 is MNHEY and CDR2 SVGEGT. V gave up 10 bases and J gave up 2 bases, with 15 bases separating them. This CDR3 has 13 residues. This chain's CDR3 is CATLEGATYEQYF. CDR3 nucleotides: TGTGCCACCCTCGAGGGCGCAACCTACGAGCAGTACTTC.

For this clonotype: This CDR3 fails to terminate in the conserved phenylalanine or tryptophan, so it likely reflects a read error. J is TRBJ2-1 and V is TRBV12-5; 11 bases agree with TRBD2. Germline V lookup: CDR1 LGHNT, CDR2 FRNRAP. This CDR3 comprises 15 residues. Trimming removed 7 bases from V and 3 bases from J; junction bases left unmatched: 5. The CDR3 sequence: CASAPGTSGYNEQFL. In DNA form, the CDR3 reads TGTGCTAGTGCTCCCGGGACTAGCGGCTACAATGAGCAGTTCCTC.

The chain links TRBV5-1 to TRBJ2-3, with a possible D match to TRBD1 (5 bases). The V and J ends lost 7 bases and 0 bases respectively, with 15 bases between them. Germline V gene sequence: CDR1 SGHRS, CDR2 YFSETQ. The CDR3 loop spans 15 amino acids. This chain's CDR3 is CASPTLGRSTDTQYF. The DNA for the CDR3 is TGCGCCAGCCCGACCCTGGGGCGGAGCACAGATACGCAGTATTTT.

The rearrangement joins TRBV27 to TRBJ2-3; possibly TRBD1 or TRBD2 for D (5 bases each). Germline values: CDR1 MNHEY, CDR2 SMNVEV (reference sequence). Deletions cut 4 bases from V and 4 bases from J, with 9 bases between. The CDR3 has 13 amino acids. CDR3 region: CASSYRGADTQYF. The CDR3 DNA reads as TGTGCCAGCAGTTATAGGGGAGCAGATACGCAGTATTTT.

This CDR3 is CASSPVGGPYEQYF. Written as DNA, the CDR3 is TGTGCCAGCAGTCCCGTGGGGGGCCCCTACGAGCAGTACTTC. The J gene is TRBJ2-7, the V gene TRBV27; perhaps D is TRBD1 or TRBD2 (6 bases each). Germline V gene lookup returns CDR1 MNHEY and CDR2 SMNVEV (reference sequence). V lost 5 bases and J 2 bases, leaving 13 bases between the germline ends. The CDR3 length is 14 residues.

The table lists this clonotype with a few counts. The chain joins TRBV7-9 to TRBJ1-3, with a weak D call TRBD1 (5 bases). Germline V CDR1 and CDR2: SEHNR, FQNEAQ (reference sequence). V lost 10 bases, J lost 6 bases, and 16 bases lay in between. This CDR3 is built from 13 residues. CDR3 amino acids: CAIPGPKANTIYF. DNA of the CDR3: TGTGCCATCCCGGGACCCAAGGCAAACACCATATATTTT.

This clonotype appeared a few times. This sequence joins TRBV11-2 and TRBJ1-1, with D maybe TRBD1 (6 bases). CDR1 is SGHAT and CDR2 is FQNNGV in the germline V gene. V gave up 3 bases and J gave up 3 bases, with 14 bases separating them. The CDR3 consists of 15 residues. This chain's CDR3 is CASSFSGGGDTEAFF. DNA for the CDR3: TGTGCCAGCAGCTTTTCGGGAGGGGGGGACACTGAAGCTTTCTTT.

CDR3 in DNA: TGTGCCAGCAGTTGGGGACGGGGTTTGGGGACTGAAGCTTTCTTT. As protein: CASSWGRGLGTEAFF. This chain joins TRBV13 and TRBJ1-1; a possible D gene is TRBD1 (5 bases). The V end lost 6 bases, the J end lost 5 bases, and 19 bases lay between the germline ends. Germline V gives CDR1 PRHDT, CDR2 FYEKMQ (reference sequence). The CDR3 has 15 amino acids.

The CDR3 bases are TGCAGCGTTGCCGGGACAGGGGTGATAGATACGCAGTATTTT. Amino acids: CSVAGTGVIDTQYF. This chain links TRBV29-1 with TRBJ2-3, with 10 nucleotides matching TRBD1. Trimming at V came to 4 bases and at J to 5 bases, leaving 6 bases not matched to a gene. Per the germline V gene, CDR1 is SQVTM and CDR2 is ANQGSEA. The CDR3 runs 14 residues.

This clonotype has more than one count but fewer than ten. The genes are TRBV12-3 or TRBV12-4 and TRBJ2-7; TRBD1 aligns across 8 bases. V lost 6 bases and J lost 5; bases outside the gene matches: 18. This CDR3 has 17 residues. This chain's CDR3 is CASSPRRPRDRNHEQYV. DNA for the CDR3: TGTGCCAGCAGCCCCCGAAGACCCCGGGACAGGAACCACGAGCAGTACGTC.

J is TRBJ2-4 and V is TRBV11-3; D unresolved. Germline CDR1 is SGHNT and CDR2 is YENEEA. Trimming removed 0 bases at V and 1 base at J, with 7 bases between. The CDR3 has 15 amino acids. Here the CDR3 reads CASSLDRMAKNIQYF. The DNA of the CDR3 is TGTGCCAGCAGCTTAGACAGGATGGCCAAAAACATTCAGTACTTC.

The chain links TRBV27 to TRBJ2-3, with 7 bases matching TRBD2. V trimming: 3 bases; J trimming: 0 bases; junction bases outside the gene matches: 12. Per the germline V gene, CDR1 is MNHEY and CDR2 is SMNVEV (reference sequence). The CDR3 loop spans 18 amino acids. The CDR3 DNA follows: TGTGCCAGCAGTTTTTTCGTCTTGGGGGGGTCTAGCACAGATACGCAGTATTTT. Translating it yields CASSFFVLGGSSTDTQYF.